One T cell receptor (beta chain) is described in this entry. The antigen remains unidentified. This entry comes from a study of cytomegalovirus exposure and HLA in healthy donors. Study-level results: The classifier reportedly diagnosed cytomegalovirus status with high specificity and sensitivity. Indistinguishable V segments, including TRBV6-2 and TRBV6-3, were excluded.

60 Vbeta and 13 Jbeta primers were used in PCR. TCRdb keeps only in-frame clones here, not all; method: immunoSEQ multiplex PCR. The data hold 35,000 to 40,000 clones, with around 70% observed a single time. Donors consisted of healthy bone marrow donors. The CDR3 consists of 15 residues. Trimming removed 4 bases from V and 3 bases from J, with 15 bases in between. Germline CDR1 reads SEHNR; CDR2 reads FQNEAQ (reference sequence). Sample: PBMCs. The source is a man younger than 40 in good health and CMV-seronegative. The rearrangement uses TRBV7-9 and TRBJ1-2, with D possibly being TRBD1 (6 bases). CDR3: CASSSGDFGHYGYTF. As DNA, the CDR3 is TGTGCCAGCAGCTCAGGGGATTTTGGCCACTATGGCTACACCTTC.